A selection of T cell receptor beta chains follows, all from one sample in a study of Graves' ophthalmopathy and Graves' hyperthyroidism. MiXCR, applied by TCRdb to the multiplex PCR reads, yields one record per CDR3 protein. The table lists just over 600,000 distinct CDR3 sequences, 20% to 25% of them singletons. What was sequenced was peripheral blood. The receptors were sampled from a woman between 18 and 29 years old with stable Graves' hyperthyroidism. Some clones in this sample may be carry-over from other donors' samples. Each CDR3 is given with its conserved first and last residue. Fields, in order: D gene, clone size, V gene, J gene, CDR3 DNA, CDR3 protein. D genes are given only for firm matches. Rows give clone size only sometimes, using once, few, many, or a class for an expanded clone.

D: NA; size: NA; V: TRBV19; J: TRBJ1-3; DNA: TGTGCCAGTAGTACGTTCATTCCGGGGTACCGAAACACCATATATTTT; CDR3: CASSTFIPGYRNTIYF
D: TRBD2; size: many; V: TRBV10-3; J: TRBJ2-2; DNA: TGTGCCATCAAAGGAGCGGGAGCTAAGAACACCGGGGAGCTGTTTTTT; CDR3: CAIKGAGAKNTGELFF
D: TRBD2; size: few; V: TRBV20-1; J: TRBJ2-5; DNA: TGCAGTGCTAGAGTTCTAGCGGGAGATTTAGAGACCCAGTACTTC; CDR3: CSARVLAGDLETQYF
D: TRBD1; size: many; V: TRBV20-1; J: TRBJ1-1; DNA: TGCAGTGCGGCACAGGGGATTAACACTGAAGCTTTCTTT; CDR3: CSAAQGINTEAFF
D: NA; size: many; V: TRBV20-1; J: TRBJ1-2; DNA: TGCAGTGCCGGGGACGGCACCACTAACTATGGCTACACCTTC; CDR3: CSAGDGTTNYGYTF
D: NA; size: few; V: TRBV20-1; J: TRBJ1-1; DNA: TGCAGTGCTAGTTACGCGGACACTGAAGCTTTCTTT; CDR3: CSASYADTEAFF
D: NA; size: NA; V: TRBV12-3/TRBV12-4; J: TRBJ2-5; DNA: TGTGCCAGCGGCTCACAGGGTAGCGAAGAGACCCAGTACTTC; CDR3: CASGSQGSEETQYF
D: NA; size: NA; V: TRBV2; J: TRBJ1-2; DNA: TGTGCCAGCAGTGGACAGGTCGGCGGCTACACCTTC; CDR3: CASSGQVGGYTF
D: NA; size: many; V: TRBV20-1; J: TRBJ2-7; DNA: TGCAGTGCTACGAGGTTGTTAGGGGCCTACGAGCAGTACTTC; CDR3: CSATRLLGAYEQYF
D: NA; size: NA; V: TRBV3-1; J: TRBJ1-5; DNA: TGTGCCAGCAGCCAGGGGAGGACTCAGCCCCAGCATTTT; CDR3: CASSQGRTQPQHF
D: TRBD1; size: few; V: TRBV5-5; J: TRBJ1-1; DNA: TGTGCCAGCAGCTTCCTTCAGGGGGCAAGTGAAGCTTTCTTT; CDR3: CASSFLQGASEAFF
D: NA; size: many; V: TRBV6-5; J: TRBJ1-1; DNA: TGTGCCAGCAGTTATCTACAGGGTACGGCTTTCTTT; CDR3: CASSYLQGTAFF
D: NA; size: NA; V: TRBV15; J: TRBJ2-7; DNA: TGTGCCACCAGCAGAGGGAGGGGCCGAGATACCTACGAGCAGTACTTC; CDR3: CATSRGRGRDTYEQYF
D: NA; size: many; V: TRBV7-9; J: TRBJ1-2; DNA: TGTGCCAGCAGCTTAGGGTCATCAGATGGCTACACCTTC; CDR3: CASSLGSSDGYTF
D: NA; size: NA; V: TRBV7-8; J: TRBJ1-2; DNA: TGTGCCAGCAGCTTAGCGGACAGACTCTATGGCTACACCTTC; CDR3: CASSLADRLYGYTF
D: TRBD1; size: many; V: TRBV10-3; J: TRBJ1-2; DNA: TGTGCCATCAGTGGGGACAGGGGTTATGGCTACACCTTC; CDR3: CAISGDRGYGYTF
D: NA; size: many; V: TRBV15; J: TRBJ1-1; DNA: TGTGCCACCAGCAGAGATAAGACGGTTATGAACACTGAAGCTTTCTTT; CDR3: CATSRDKTVMNTEAFF
D: NA; size: NA; V: TRBV5-1; J: TRBJ2-7; DNA: TGCGCCGGCAGCTTGGGGGACACCACGTCCTACGAGCAGTACTTC; CDR3: CAGSLGDTTSYEQYF
D: TRBD1; size: many; V: TRBV27; J: TRBJ2-7; DNA: TGTGCCGGCCTAGACAGGGCGACCTCAGGAGAGCAGTACTTC; CDR3: CAGLDRATSGEQYF
D: TRBD1; size: NA; V: TRBV5-1; J: TRBJ2-2; DNA: TGCGCCAGCAGCTTTAAGACAGGGGGCAGTTCCGGGGAGCTGTTTTTT; CDR3: CASSFKTGGSSGELFF
D: NA; size: many; V: TRBV6-1; J: TRBJ1-1; DNA: TGTGCCAGCAGTGGGTACAGTAGACCTGAAGCTTTCTTT; CDR3: CASSGYSRPEAFF
D: NA; size: NA; V: TRBV12-3/TRBV12-4; J: TRBJ1-5; DNA: TGTGCCAGCAGTTTATGGGGAAGGGGGATTAGCAATCAGCCCCAGCATTTT; CDR3: CASSLWGRGISNQPQHF
D: NA; size: NA; V: TRBV28; J: TRBJ2-7; DNA: TGTGCCAGCAGTCCCGACAGGTTGGGGGAGCAGTACTTC; CDR3: CASSPDRLGEQYF
D: NA; size: many; V: TRBV6-5; J: TRBJ2-7; DNA: TGTGCCAGCAGTTCCCAGGACAGTCCCCCCTACGAGCAGTACTTC; CDR3: CASSSQDSPPYEQYF
D: TRBD1; size: many; V: TRBV20-1; J: TRBJ1-2; DNA: TGCAGTGCTAGAGTAAGCGGGCAGGGGGCTCTCAACTATGGCTACACCTTC; CDR3: CSARVSGQGALNYGYTF
D: NA; size: many; V: TRBV2; J: TRBJ1-1; DNA: TGTGCCAGCAGGCCCCGCTGGGCGGGCACTGAAGCTTTCTTT; CDR3: CASRPRWAGTEAFF
D: NA; size: NA; V: TRBV7-8; J: TRBJ1-2; DNA: TGTGCCAGCAGCGCGCTTGGAGAGGTTGGCTACACCTTC; CDR3: CASSALGEVGYTF
D: NA; size: few; V: TRBV4-1; J: TRBJ1-2; DNA: TGCGCCAGCAGCCACGGGGGTCGAGGCTACACCTTC; CDR3: CASSHGGRGYTF
D: NA; size: few; V: TRBV9; J: TRBJ1-1; DNA: TGTGCCAGCAGCAGCAGCAGGGAGCCTGAAGCTTTCTTT; CDR3: CASSSSREPEAFF
D: TRBD1; size: many; V: TRBV5-1; J: TRBJ2-5; DNA: TGCGCCAGCAGCTTGATCTTCCAGGGGGCTGGGGAGACCCAGTACTTC; CDR3: CASSLIFQGAGETQYF
D: NA; size: NA; V: TRBV12-3/TRBV12-4; J: TRBJ1-2; DNA: TGTGCCAGCAGTTTAGGGGGCATTGGAGGCTACACCTTC; CDR3: CASSLGGIGGYTF
D: NA; size: few; V: TRBV27; J: TRBJ1-1; DNA: TGTGCCAGCAGCCGAGTCGCGGGCACTGAAGCTTTCTTT; CDR3: CASSRVAGTEAFF
D: NA; size: many; V: TRBV20-1; J: TRBJ1-1; DNA: TGCAGTTCAACCATGAACACTGAAGCTTTCTTT; CDR3: CSSTMNTEAFF
D: TRBD1; size: few; V: TRBV2; J: TRBJ2-2; DNA: TGTGCCAGCGATCAAACAGGGGCCACCGGGGAGCTGTTTTTT; CDR3: CASDQTGATGELFF
D: TRBD2; size: many; V: TRBV7-2; J: TRBJ2-7; DNA: TGTGCCAGCAGCTTAGCCGCGACTAGCGGCTACGAGCAGTACTTC; CDR3: CASSLAATSGYEQYF
D: TRBD2; size: NA; V: TRBV27; J: TRBJ2-5; DNA: TGTGCCAGCAGTTTATATCCCCCCGGGAGGGAGACCCAGTACTTC; CDR3: CASSLYPPGRETQYF
D: NA; size: many; V: TRBV19; J: TRBJ2-7; DNA: TGTGCCAGTAGTATATCTGGGACCGGGGCCTACGAGCAGTACTTC; CDR3: CASSISGTGAYEQYF
D: TRBD1; size: NA; V: TRBV30; J: TRBJ1-3; DNA: TGTGCCTCCGGACAGGGCCGGAACACCATATATTTT; CDR3: CASGQGRNTIYF
D: NA; size: many; V: TRBV24-1; J: TRBJ1-2; DNA: TGTGCCACCAGTGATGAGCAGGGGAATGGCTACACCTTC; CDR3: CATSDEQGNGYTF
D: TRBD1; size: NA; V: TRBV6-2/TRBV6-3; J: TRBJ2-6; DNA: TGTGCCAGCAGTTACCGTGACAGGGGGCCGGCTGGGGCCAACGTCCTGACTTTC; CDR3: CASSYRDRGPAGANVLTF
D: NA; size: many; V: TRBV28; J: TRBJ2-7; DNA: TGTGCCAGCAGTTTCATAGGGGCCCAGTCCTACGAGCAGTACTTC; CDR3: CASSFIGAQSYEQYF
D: TRBD2; size: once; V: TRBV15; J: TRBJ2-5; DNA: TGTGCCACCAGGGCTGATAGCGGGGGGGAGTTAGAGACCCAGTACTTC; CDR3: CATRADSGGELETQYF
D: NA; size: few; V: TRBV12-3/TRBV12-4; J: TRBJ1-1; DNA: TGTGCCAGCAGTTTAGCCAAGGTACGGACTGAAGCTTTCTTT; CDR3: CASSLAKVRTEAFF
D: TRBD2; size: few; V: TRBV5-1; J: TRBJ2-7; DNA: TGCGCCAGCAGCACTAGCGGGGCCCGCGGGCAGTACTTC; CDR3: CASSTSGARGQYF
D: NA; size: NA; V: TRBV28; J: TRBJ1-1; DNA: TGTGCCAGCAGTTTCCTGAACGCGGGGGGTCGGACTGAAGCCGTCTTT; CDR3: CASSFLNAGGRTEAVF
D: TRBD1; size: NA; V: TRBV12-3/TRBV12-4; J: TRBJ1-2; DNA: TGTGCCAGCAGTTCGACAGGGTCGGAAGGCTACACCTTC; CDR3: CASSSTGSEGYTF
D: TRBD1; size: NA; V: TRBV5-1; J: TRBJ2-6; DNA: TGCGCCAGCAGACCGACAGGGTCTGGGGCCAACGTCCTGACTTTC; CDR3: CASRPTGSGANVLTF
D: NA; size: many; V: TRBV19; J: TRBJ2-2; DNA: TGTGCCAGTAGTCCAGGGGCGGAAACCGGGGAGCTGTTTTTT; CDR3: CASSPGAETGELFF